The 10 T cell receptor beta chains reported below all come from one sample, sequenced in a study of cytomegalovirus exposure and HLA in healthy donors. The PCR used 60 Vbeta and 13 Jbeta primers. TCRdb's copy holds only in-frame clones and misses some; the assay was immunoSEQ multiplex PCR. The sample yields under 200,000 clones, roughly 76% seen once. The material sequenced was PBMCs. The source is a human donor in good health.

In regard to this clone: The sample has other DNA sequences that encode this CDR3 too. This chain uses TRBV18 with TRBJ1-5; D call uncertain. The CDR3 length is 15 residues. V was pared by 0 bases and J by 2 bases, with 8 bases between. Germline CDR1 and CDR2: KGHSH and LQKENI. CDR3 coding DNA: TGTGCCAGCTCACCACCGGGGAGGGGCAATCAGCCCCAGCATTTT. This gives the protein CASSPPGRGNQPQHF.

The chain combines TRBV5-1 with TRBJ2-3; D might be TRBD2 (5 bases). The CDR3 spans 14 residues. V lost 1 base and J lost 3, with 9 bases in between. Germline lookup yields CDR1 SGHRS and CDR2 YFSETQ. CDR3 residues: CASSLYGETDTQYF. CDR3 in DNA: TGCGCCAGCAGCTTGTACGGGGAGACAGATACGCAGTATTTT.

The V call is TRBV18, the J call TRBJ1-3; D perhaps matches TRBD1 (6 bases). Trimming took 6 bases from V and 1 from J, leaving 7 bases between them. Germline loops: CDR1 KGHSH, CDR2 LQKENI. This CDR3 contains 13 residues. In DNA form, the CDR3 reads TGTGCCAGCTCTACAGGGTCTGGAAACACCATATATTTT. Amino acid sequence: CASSTGSGNTIYF.

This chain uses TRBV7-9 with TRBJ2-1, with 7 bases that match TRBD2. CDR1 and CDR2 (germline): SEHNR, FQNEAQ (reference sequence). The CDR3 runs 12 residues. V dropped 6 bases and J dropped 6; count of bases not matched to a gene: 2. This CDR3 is CASRAGPNEQFF. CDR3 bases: TGTGCCAGCAGAGCGGGACCCAATGAGCAGTTCTTC.

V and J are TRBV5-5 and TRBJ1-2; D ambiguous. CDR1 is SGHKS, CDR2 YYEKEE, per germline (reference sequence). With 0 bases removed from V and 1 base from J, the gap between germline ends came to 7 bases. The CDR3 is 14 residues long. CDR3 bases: TGTGCCAGCAGCTTGGACAGCCTTAACTATGGCTACACCTTC. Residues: CASSLDSLNYGYTF. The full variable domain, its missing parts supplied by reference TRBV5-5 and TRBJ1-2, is DAGVTQSPTHLIKTRGQQVTLRCSPISGHKSVSWYQQVLGQGPQFIFQYYEKEERGRGNFPDRFSARQFPNYSSELNVNALLLGDSALYLCASSLDSLNYGYTFGSGTRLTVV.

This chain's CDR3 is CASSKGQGLYQPQHF. The CDR3, as DNA: TGTGCCAGCAGCAAGGGACAGGGATTGTACCAGCCCCAGCATTTT. The gene calls are TRBV6-5 and TRBJ1-5; 9 positions match TRBD1. The CDR3 covers 15 residues. CDR1 and CDR2 from the germline V gene are MNHEY and SVGAGI. With 6 bases clipped from V and 7 bases from J, the junction kept 10 bases outside the gene matches.

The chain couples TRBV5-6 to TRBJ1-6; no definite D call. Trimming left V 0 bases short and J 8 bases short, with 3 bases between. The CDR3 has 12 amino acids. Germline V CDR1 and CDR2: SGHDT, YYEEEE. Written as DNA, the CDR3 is TGTGCCAGCAGCTTGGACTATTCACCCCTCCACTTT. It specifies CASSLDYSPLHF.

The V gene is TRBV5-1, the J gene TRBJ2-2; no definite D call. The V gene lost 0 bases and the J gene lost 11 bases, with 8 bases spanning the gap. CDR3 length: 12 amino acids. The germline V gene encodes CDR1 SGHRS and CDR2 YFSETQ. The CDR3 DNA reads TGCGCCAGCAGCTTGGGGCGGAATGAGCTGTTTTTT. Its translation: CASSLGRNELFF. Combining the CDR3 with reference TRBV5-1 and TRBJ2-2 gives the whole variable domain KAGVTQTPRYLIKTRGQQVTLSCSPISGHRSVSWYQQTPGQGLQFLFEYFSETQRNKGNFPGRFSGRQFSNSRSEMNVSTLELGDSALYLCASSLGRNELFFGEGSRLTVL.

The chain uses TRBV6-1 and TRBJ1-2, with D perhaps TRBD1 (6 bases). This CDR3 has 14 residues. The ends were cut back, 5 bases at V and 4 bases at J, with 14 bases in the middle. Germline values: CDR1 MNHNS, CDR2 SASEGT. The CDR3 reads CASSPNGQSYGYTF. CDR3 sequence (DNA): TGTGCCAGCAGTCCAAACGGACAGAGCTATGGCTACACCTTC.

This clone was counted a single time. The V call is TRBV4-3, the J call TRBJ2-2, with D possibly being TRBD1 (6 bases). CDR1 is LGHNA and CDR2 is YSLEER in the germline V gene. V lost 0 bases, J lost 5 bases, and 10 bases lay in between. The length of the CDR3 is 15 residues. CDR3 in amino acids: CASSQDQQGTGELFF. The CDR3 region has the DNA TGCGCCAGCAGCCAAGATCAGCAGGGGACCGGGGAGCTGTTTTTT.